This TCR beta chain emerged from a study of cytomegalovirus exposure and HLA in healthy donors (TCRdb year 2017). As for the study more broadly: An earlier analysis of several hundred of the donors reported 276 Gb of sequence data and more than 90 million unique TCR beta sequences from 150 million to 200 million T cells. The study aimed to test whether signatures of past pathogen exposure could be identified by cataloging public T cell receptors. To predict cytomegalovirus infection status, the study brought together high-throughput TCR immunosequencing, statistical association of individual TCRs with disease status, and machine learning. An early release covering roughly 640 HLA-typed donors comprised approximately 290 gigabases of sequencing data and tens of millions of unique TCR sequences. On average, 235,054 unique TCR beta nucleotide sequences were sequenced per donor among 398 genotyped donors of the cohort, with 15% to 20% of those sequences being non-productive. An earlier analysis of nearly 600 of the donors applied high-throughput TCR beta sequencing to assess whether each TCR beta V gene segment acted as functional or pseudogenic. A later genetic analysis took genome-wide SNP genotypes for about three fifths of the roughly 700 donors and used that subset as a discovery cohort. In a later analysis, previously published TCR beta repertoires from about 670 donors were re-analyzed and high-resolution HLA genotyping was added so that TCR occurrence patterns could be studied. In addition to the first cohort of around 670 subjects, a separate validation cohort of 120 different subjects was used. Rather than using new phenotypic data, the later analysis identified candidate immune exposures from TCR beta sequences and from how often those sequences occurred across donors. Every discovery cohort repertoire had been produced on one sequencing platform. Roughly 5 DR-DQ haplotypes were handled as single units for association and clustering because linkage in the cohort was strong. The study used immunosequencing to profile the T cell repertoires of 666 subjects and linked those repertoires to cytomegalovirus serostatus. Donor age, sex, ethnicity and CMV serostatus were compiled together with the repertoire data. The number of donors typed differed by locus, with about 629-630 for A, B, C, DRB1 and DQB1, around 500 for DQA1, 606 for DPA1, and approximately 470 for DPB1. The genetic ancestry cluster associated with self-reported Caucasian donors included approximately 85% of the roughly 400 genotyped donors. Class I and class II HLA loci were covered by the typing at four-digit resolution.

General conclusions and limits of the study: Most TCR sequences were observed very rarely across donors, whereas some public TCRs were present in many individuals. When HLA alleles, especially DR and DQ, strongly co-occurred, TCR associations were difficult to assign to individual alleles. In this cohort, only TCR beta chains were sequenced, and detectable features were limited by the absence of alpha or paired-chain data. Compared with the approximately 670-donor mean, donors in an Asian-associated ancestry cluster had fewer N-insertions in productive TCRs, according to a later genetic analysis. A later analysis found that HLA-associated TCR beta chains were more clonally expanded and had lower generation probabilities than equally common non-associated chains. The classifier was reported to diagnose cytomegalovirus status with high specificity and sensitivity in both the original and validation cohorts. The authors suggested that the approach could potentially be generalized to other disease states and immunological phenotypes. A further reported finding was that TCR beta sequences accurately predicted the HLA-A and HLA-B alleles for most subjects in the first cohort. The only immune exposure information available for the cohort was CMV serostatus. An earlier analysis of approximately 600 of the donors showed that most TCR beta V segments appeared in productive rearrangements either about 90% or about 30% of the time, which broadly matched IMGT annotations. In the study, some 160 TCR beta chains were listed as associated with cytomegalovirus. The 87-base-pair reads could not distinguish some IMGT-functional V segments, including TRBV6-2 and TRBV6-3, so those segments were excluded. In a later analysis, most CMV-associated TCR beta chains were found to appear HLA-restricted, with HLA associations seemingly driven largely by CMV exposure. Linkage disequilibrium might explain the correlated functional status among segregating V segments, but an unknown experimental factor could not be ruled out. The presence/absence analyses assumed that sequencing depth was roughly uniform across donors, and that assumption may not be true. According to a later analysis, TCR association rates differed among HLA loci, with DRB1 alleles showing the most associated TCRs and HLA-C alleles showing the fewest. Roughly 15 rarely observed V segments, including chromosome 9 orphons, were excluded from the earlier analysis of a few hundred of the donors because counts were too low. In a later analysis, around 17,000 TCR beta sequences were associated with specific HLA alleles at a false discovery rate of 0.05. A few of the identified cytomegalovirus-associated TCR beta chains were confirmed in vitro to be specific for cytomegalovirus antigens. A group of highly shared sequence variants was considered likely to be a technical artifact of the sequencing pipeline. A later genetic analysis associated a missense DCLRE1C variant with V-gene and J-gene trimming of TCR beta chains, and an independent cohort replicated the association. According to a later analysis, parvovirus B19, influenza, CMV and Epstein-Barr virus appeared linked to several top co-occurrence clusters. HLA typing was unavailable for some donors at each locus, so association tests used only the typed subset.

Based on the germline V gene, the CDR1 and CDR2 sequences are SGHTA and FQGNSA. Trimming removed 1 base from V and 1 base from J, leaving 10 bases between the germline ends. CDR3 length: 15 amino acids, cysteine to phenylalanine. Of all the DNA, just the CDR3 is kept, 45 bases in frame from base 1. The library came from the immunoSEQ multiplex PCR assay. For the multiplex PCR, a mixture combining 60 forward primers for TCR Vbeta segments and 13 reverse primers for TCR Jbeta segments was used. A multiplex PCR assay on genomic DNA amplified the CDR3 region of rearranged TCR beta genes. On the Illumina HiSeq System, the amplified TCR beta libraries were sequenced as 87-base-pair reads. From the authors' description of their analysis: A later analysis tallied roughly 78 million unique TCR beta chains across the 700 or so repertoires, and around 12 million of those chains were shared by two or more donors. A nearest-neighbor algorithm error-corrected the raw reads and collapsed the reads into unique sequences, merging closely related sequences to remove PCR and sequencing errors. To assign V, D and J gene segments, CDR3 sequences were aligned to IMGT reference sequences. For a sequence to be retained, at least a six-nucleotide match to both a V gene segment and a J gene segment was required. A rearrangement counted as productive if the CDR3 had no stop codons and remained in frame with V and J, and every other rearrangement counted as non-productive. Following IMGT convention, CDR3 was defined as the stretch from the second conserved V-encoded cysteine to the conserved J-encoded phenylalanine. In an earlier analysis of roughly 580 of the donors, sequences lacking an unambiguous match to a single V gene segment were excluded. In an earlier analysis of approximately 590 of the donors, V segments were called functional above 56.7% productive rearrangements and were called segregating when the between-donor standard deviation exceeded 5%. A statistical classification framework was developed to diagnose cytomegalovirus status using the catalog of TCR beta chain sequences. In a later analysis, TCR nucleotide sequences were compared against IMGT/GENE-DB human TR gene sequences so that V and J genes could be assigned. Using the TCRdist pipeline, a later analysis assigned CDR3 sequences along with most-parsimonious VDJ recombination scenarios. In a later analysis, every TCR beta chain was defined by the combination of its CDR3 amino acid sequence and its V-gene family, and reads without a unique V-gene family were dropped. To address suspected cross-contamination and a sequencing artifact, a later analysis removed approximately 590 highly shared, low-generation-probability nucleotide sequences. In a later analysis, a clonal expansion index for each public chain was calculated from normalized within-repertoire ranks of inferred template counts. In a later analysis, generation probabilities were computed with a VDJ recombination model fitted to out-of-frame rearrangements, and the resulting probabilities were checked against IGoR. In a later analysis, hypergeometric tests were used to score TCR-TCR, TCR-HLA and TCR-CMV co-occurrence, with a repertoire-size bias correction applied to TCR pairs. To estimate false discovery rates, a later analysis permuted the HLA or CMV assignments 20 times. In a later analysis, co-occurring TCRs were grouped with DBSCAN, and TCRdist sequence similarity was added when clustering was performed within HLA-allele-positive subsets. For co-occurrence clustering, repertoires with fewer than 30,000 or more than 120,000 public chains were excluded, along with four to six repertoires with anomalous nucleotide sharing. TCRdb's version of the immuneACCESS table is confined to in-frame rearrangements and falls short of the full clone set. An unresolved V gene accounts for under half of the shortfall where checked; the remainder is of unknown origin. V, J and clone size are taken as reported in that table, and D and trimming were inferred from the DNA itself. The sample profile shows some 250,000 clones; 82% of them were found once. The top ten constitute 5.4% of the sample.

The cohort consisted of 600 to 750 healthy bone marrow donors. All cohort members were sampled while nominally healthy, although unrecorded immune exposures were likely present. The donor was CMV seropositive and was included in the group of 300 or so seropositive cohort members. A peripheral blood sample was provided by each donor, and peripheral blood mononuclear cells were used for TCR beta sequencing. Genomic DNA extraction from the blood cell samples was performed with the Qiagen DNeasy Blood Extraction Kit. About this clone itself: What antigen it recognizes has not been identified. Per-base quality was not reported, and no clone a single base away is much larger than it.

The receptor was isolated from a woman aged 40-49 years in good health and CMV-seropositive. The sequenced material came from PBMCs. The rearranged segments are TRBV7-2 and TRBJ1-1; no D gene call is confident. Here the CDR3 is given as CASSLGSYRNTEAFF. The DNA sequence follows: TGTGCCAGCAGCTTAGGGTCATATAGGAACACTGAAGCTTTCTTT.